The T cell receptor beta chain described here comes from a study of cytomegalovirus exposure and HLA in healthy donors. V lost 0 bases and J 9 bases, leaving 18 bases between the germline ends. This CDR3 is built from 16 residues. From germline, CDR1 is SGHDN and CDR2 FVKESK. Study outcomes and limitations: Later genetic work tied a missense DCLRE1C variant to beta-chain V and J trimming.

The study ran its PCR with 60 Vbeta and 13 Jbeta primers. Repertoires were generated with immunoSEQ multiplex PCR, while TCRdb's copy carries only in-frame clones and drops some. The repertoire has about 150,000 clones, over 65% of them found once; the top ten carry 2.1%. As for this clone: Its target is unknown.

The chain has TRBV14 and TRBJ2-1; maybe TRBD2 (5 bases). This clonotype originated in a man aged 25-45 years in good health and CMV-seronegative. Sequencing used PBMCs. The CDR3 here is CASSQDIGGSDCEQFF. The DNA for the CDR3 is TGTGCCAGCAGCCAAGATATTGGTGGGAGTGACTGTGAGCAGTTCTTC.